Listed below are T cell receptor beta chains from one sample, sequenced in a study of prognosis after radiotherapy for stage I lung cancer. TCRdb reanalysed the multiplex PCR reads using MiXCR and keeps one entry per CDR3 protein. The data contain tens of thousands of distinct CDR3 sequences, just over 40% of them singletons. Specimen: PBMCs, collected before or after stereotactic body radiation therapy (not recorded which). The receptor source for this set is a donor aged 50 or older with non-small cell lung cancer. Each CDR3 is given with its conserved first and last residue. A D gene is named only where the DNA matches it firmly. Size is omitted from some rows. Given values are once, few, many or a class for expanded clones.

size: many; J: TRBJ1-5; D: TRBD1; V: TRBV4-2; CDR3: CASSQGTGGGQPQHF; DNA: TGTGCCAGCAGCCAAGGGACAGGGGGCGGTCAGCCCCAGCATTTT
size: many; J: TRBJ1-5; D: -; V: TRBV11-3; CDR3: CASSPGTTSGQPQHF; DNA: TGTGCCAGCAGCCCCGGGACAACCTCAGGGCAGCCCCAGCATTTT
size: -; J: TRBJ1-2; D: -; V: TRBV6-1; CDR3: CATLTWNYGYTF; DNA: TGTGCCACCCTAACATGGAACTATGGCTACACCTTC
size: -; J: TRBJ2-7; D: TRBD2; V: TRBV18; CDR3: CASSPVEVREGYEQYF; DNA: TGTGCCAGCTCACCCGTGGAGGTGCGGGAGGGTTACGAGCAGTACTTC
size: -; J: TRBJ2-3; D: TRBD2; V: TRBV20-1; CDR3: CSEELAGTSGRDTQYF; DNA: TGCAGTGAAGAATTAGCTGGTACTAGCGGGAGAGATACGCAGTATTTT
size: many; J: TRBJ1-5; D: -; V: TRBV15; CDR3: CATSSQIFDPRPQHF; DNA: TGTGCCACCAGCAGTCAGATTTTCGATCCTCGGCCCCAGCATTTT
size: many; J: TRBJ2-5; D: -; V: TRBV27; CDR3: CASSLFSGETQYF; DNA: TGTGCCAGCAGTTTATTCTCTGGGGAGACCCAGTACTTC
size: -; J: TRBJ2-2; D: -; V: TRBV7-2; CDR3: CAGSPVFPGELFF; DNA: TGTGCCGGCAGCCCCGTTTTCCCCGGGGAGCTGTTTTTT
size: many; J: TRBJ1-4; D: -; V: TRBV19; CDR3: CASSSQGIQREKLFF; DNA: TGTGCCAGTAGTTCCCAGGGCATTCAGCGGGAAAAACTGTTTTTT
size: many; J: TRBJ1-1; D: -; V: TRBV12-3/TRBV12-4; CDR3: CASSAQGPNTEAFF; DNA: TGTGCCAGCAGCGCACAGGGACCGAACACTGAAGCTTTCTTT